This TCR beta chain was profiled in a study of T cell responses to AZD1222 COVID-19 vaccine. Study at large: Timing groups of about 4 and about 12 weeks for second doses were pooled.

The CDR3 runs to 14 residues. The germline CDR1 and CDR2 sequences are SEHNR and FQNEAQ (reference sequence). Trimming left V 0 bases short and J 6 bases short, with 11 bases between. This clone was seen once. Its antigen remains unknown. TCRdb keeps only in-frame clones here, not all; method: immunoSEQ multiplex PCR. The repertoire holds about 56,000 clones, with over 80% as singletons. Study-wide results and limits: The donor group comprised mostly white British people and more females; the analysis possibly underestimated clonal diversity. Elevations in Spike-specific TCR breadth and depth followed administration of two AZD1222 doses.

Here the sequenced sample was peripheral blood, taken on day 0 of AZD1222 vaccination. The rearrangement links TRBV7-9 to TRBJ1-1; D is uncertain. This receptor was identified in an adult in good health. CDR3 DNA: TGTGCCAGCAGCTTAGCTAGTGGTGGGTCTGAAGCTTTCTTT. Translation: CASSLASGGSEAFF. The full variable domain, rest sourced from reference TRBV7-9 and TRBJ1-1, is DTGVSQNPRHKITKRGQNVTFRCDPISEHNRLYWYRQTLGQGPEFLTYFQNEAQLEKSRLLSDRFSAERPKGSFSTLEIQRTEQGDSAMYLCASSLASGGSEAFFGQGTRLTVV.